This passage covers 32 T cell receptor beta chains from one sample sequenced in a study of post-analysis software for immune sequencing data. Libraries were made from TCR beta cDNA, and they carried unique molecular identifiers. TCRdb redid the calling of the PCR reads with MiXCR, one entry per CDR3 protein. Of about half a million distinct CDR3 sequences listed, about a third are singletons. Study observations and caveats: TRBV segments more frequent in patients than in controls numbered a few and included TRBV5-6, TRBV5-1 and TRBV20-1.

These receptors lack a known antigen. Material: blood. Every receptor here comes from a girl aged 2 to 17 with multiple sclerosis.

This chain joins TRBV20-1 and TRBJ1-1; D gene ambiguous. CDR1 DFQATT and CDR2 SNEGSKA come from the germline V gene (reference sequence). Trimming took 4 bases from V and 1 from J, leaving 7 bases between them. This CDR3 contains 12 residues. The CDR3 region has the DNA TGCAGTGCTACTCCGGCGAACACTGAAGCTTTCTTT. It yields the protein CSATPANTEAFF.

Regarding this clonotype: At one end the junction does not follow the germline gene, possibly because of a read error. CDR3 sequence (DNA): TGTGCCGGCAGCCAAGGAACAGGGGGTAATCAGCCCCAGCATTTT. Amino acid sequence: CAGSQGTGGNQPQHF. The rearrangement joins TRBV3-1 to TRBJ1-5; TRBD1 matches at 8 bases. Per germline, CDR1 LGHDT and CDR2 YNNKEL (reference sequence). This CDR3 is built from 15 residues.

The chain has TRBV2 and TRBJ2-4; 11 nucleotides match TRBD2. Germline V lookup: CDR1 SNHLY, CDR2 FYNNEI. CDR3 length equals 16 residues. The V gene end was trimmed by 3 bases and the J gene end by 3 bases; junction bases not matched to a gene: 4. The CDR3, as DNA: TGTGCCAGCAGTGATCGACTAGCGGGGTTCAAAAACATTCAGTACTTC. Its translation: CASSDRLAGFKNIQYF.

The V and J genes are TRBV10-3 and TRBJ1-4; no clear D gene. This CDR3 has 12 amino acids. The V and J ends lost 3 bases and 5 bases respectively, with 4 bases between them. Germline V gene data show CDR1 as ENHRY and CDR2 as SYGVKD. In DNA, the CDR3 is TGTGCCATCAGTGACGCAAATGAAAAACTGTTTTTT. Its translation is CAISDANEKLFF.

The chain is built from TRBV7-2 and TRBJ2-3; TRBD1 or TRBD2 may be the D gene (6 bases each). CDR1 SGHTA and CDR2 FQGNSA come from the germline V gene. Trimming stripped 1 base from V and 3 bases from J, with 11 bases between. The CDR3 consists of 15 residues. CDR3 sequence reads: CASSLDRGLTDTQYF. CDR3 DNA: TGTGCCAGCAGCTTAGACCGGGGGCTTACAGATACGCAGTATTTT.

The rearrangement uses TRBV6-5 and TRBJ2-7; D is possibly TRBD1 or TRBD2 (5 bases each). The CDR3 runs to 14 residues. The germline gives CDR1 MNHEY, CDR2 SVGAGI. Trimming took 8 bases from V and 0 from J, leaving 14 bases between them. This CDR3 is CASREGDSSYEQYF. As DNA, the CDR3 is TGTGCCAGCCGCGAGGGAGACAGCTCCTACGAGCAGTACTTC.

The V gene is TRBV3-1, the J gene TRBJ2-1; D is tentatively TRBD1 or TRBD2 (5 bases each). V was pared by 1 base and J by 7 bases, with 14 bases between. The CDR3 totals 15 residues. The germline gives CDR1 LGHDT, CDR2 YNNKEL (reference sequence). The CDR3 coding sequence is TGTGCCAGCAGCCAAGGTCGGGGACCACTTAATGAGCAGTTCTTC. This gives the protein CASSQGRGPLNEQFF.

This clonotype was picked up many times. This chain connects TRBV20-1 to TRBJ2-5; no definite D call. Germline CDR1 reads DFQATT; CDR2 reads SNEGSKA (reference sequence). The CDR3 contains 14 residues. V gave up 6 bases and J gave up 1 base, with 15 bases separating them. The CDR3: CSAPRRPIQETQYF. The CDR3 DNA reads as TGCAGTGCCCCCCGGCGACCTATCCAAGAGACCCAGTACTTC.

The rearrangement links TRBV2 to TRBJ2-7, with D possibly matching TRBD2 (6 bases). The J call may be wrong; the DNA end is better matched by TRBJ2-5. CDR3 length: 10 residues. CDR1 and CDR2 from the germline V gene are SNHLY and FYNNEI. CDR3 residues: CASREGTQYF. The DNA of the CDR3 is TGTGCCAGCAGGGAGGGGACCCAGTACTTC.

This rearrangement joins TRBV4-1 to TRBJ1-2; TRBD1 agrees at 8 bases. Germline V lookup: CDR1 MGHRA, CDR2 YSYEKL. This CDR3 region has 15 residues. Trimming cost V 4 bases and J 0 bases; bases outside gene matches: 4. CDR3 in amino acids: CASSLEDRANYGYTF. In nucleotides, the CDR3 is TGCGCCAGCAGCCTCGAGGACAGGGCTAACTATGGCTACACCTTC.

This clonotype was detected only a few times. The rearrangement links TRBV7-9 to TRBJ1-5; a weak D match, TRBD1 (6 bases). From germline, CDR1 is SEHNR and CDR2 FQNEAQ (reference sequence). This CDR3 region has 12 residues. With 6 bases removed from V and 5 bases from J, the gap between germline ends came to 8 bases. The CDR3 here is CASRQGDQPQHF. The DNA of the CDR3 is TGTGCCAGCAGACAGGGTGATCAGCCCCAGCATTTT.

As to this clonotype: The conserved final phenylalanine or tryptophan is absent from the CDR3, which likely points to a read error. V gene TRBV7-8 combines with J gene TRBJ1-2; TRBD1 is a possible D gene (6 bases). The V and J ends lost 5 bases and 5 bases respectively, with 15 bases between them. The CDR3 runs 14 residues. In germline, CDR1 is SGHVS, CDR2 FQNEAQ. In DNA, the CDR3 is TGTGCCAGCAGCCCTGGGGGGGCCGGGTATGGCTACACCGTC. It codes for CASSPGGAGYGYTV.

The chain couples TRBV6-6 to TRBJ2-5; 8 nucleotides match TRBD1. The CDR3 length is 17 residues. V lost 6 bases, J lost 2 bases, and 14 bases stayed unmatched. CDR1 MNHNY and CDR2 SVGAGI come from the germline V gene (reference sequence). CDR3 sequence reads: CASSRDRRRGLQETQYF. In DNA form, the CDR3 reads TGTGCCAGCAGCCGGGACAGGAGGAGGGGGTTACAAGAGACCCAGTACTTC.

This clonotype was seen a few times. The chain combines TRBV12-3 or TRBV12-4 with TRBJ2-1; TRBD1 matches at 7 bases. The CDR3 sequence is 15 residues long. J gave up 4 bases and V 4 bases, and 7 bases lay outside the gene matches. DNA of the CDR3: TGTGCCAGCAGTTCCGGACAGGTAGAATACAATGAGCAGTTCTTC. Translation gives CASSSGQVEYNEQFF.

The rearrangement joins TRBV7-3 to TRBJ2-1; unclear D gene. V lost 2 bases to trimming and J lost 9 bases, with 11 bases between them. The CDR3 extends over 13 amino acids. The germline gives CDR1 SGHTA, CDR2 FQGTGA. CDR3 nucleotide sequence: TGTGCCAGCAGCTTAGATGTGGCGGTTGAGCAGTTCTTC. Amino acids: CASSLDVAVEQFF.

The rearrangement joins TRBV12-3 or TRBV12-4 to TRBJ1-5; perhaps TRBD1 as D (5 bases). V was clipped by 5 bases and J by 3 bases, with 14 bases between them. This CDR3 comprises 15 residues. CDR3 region: CASSGGGNNNQPQHF. The CDR3 DNA follows: TGTGCCAGCAGTGGGGGGGGGAATAACAATCAGCCCCAGCATTTT.

The chain links TRBV5-1 to TRBJ2-1; D is perhaps TRBD1 or TRBD2 (5 bases each). The CDR3 extends over 15 amino acids. V lost 1 base to trimming and J lost 2 bases, with 10 bases between them. Germline loops: CDR1 SGHRS, CDR2 YFSETQ. DNA of the CDR3: TGCGCCAGCAGCTTGAGGGACGGAGCCTACAATGAGCAGTTCTTC. Translated, it gives CASSLRDGAYNEQFF.

This clonotype showed up just a few times. The chain recombines TRBV5-1 with TRBJ2-5; 7 bases match TRBD1. This CDR3 is built from 16 residues. Germline assignment: CDR1 SGHRS and CDR2 YFSETQ. The ends lost 3 bases at V and 1 base at J; junction bases unmatched: 9. This chain's CDR3 is CASSSRWDRLQETQYF. The CDR3 DNA reads TGCGCCAGCAGCTCCAGATGGGACAGACTCCAAGAGACCCAGTACTTC.

The sample holds a few counts of this clonotype. The chain joins TRBV5-6 to TRBJ1-6; 9 bases align to TRBD1. Trimming cost V 3 bases and J 0 bases; bases outside gene matches: 4. CDR3 length: 17 amino acids. The germline CDR1 and CDR2 sequences are SGHDT and YYEEEE. The CDR3 sequence: CASSSGTGSSYNSPLHF. The CDR3 region has the DNA TGTGCCAGCAGCTCGGGGACAGGGAGCTCCTATAATTCACCCCTCCACTTT.

A few counts support this clonotype. The chain combines TRBV3-1 with TRBJ1-2, with 9 bases fitting TRBD1. J lost 6 bases, V lost 6 bases, and 8 bases had no gene match. CDR3 size: 14 residues. Germline V lookup: CDR1 LGHDT, CDR2 YNNKEL (reference sequence). The CDR3 nucleotides are TGTGCCAGCAGAACCACAGGGGGCGGAGATGGCTACACCTTC. As protein: CASRTTGGGDGYTF. Using reference TRBV3-1 and TRBJ1-2 for the parts outside the CDR3, the full variable domain is DTAVSQTPKYLVTQMGNDKSIKCEQNLGHDTMYWYKQDSKKFLKIMFSYNNKELIINETVPNRFSPKSPDKAHLNLHINSLELGDSAVYFCASRTTGGGDGYTFGSGTRLTVV.

The chain employs TRBV5-1 and TRBJ1-2; D is possibly TRBD1 (6 bases). CDR1 is SGHRS, CDR2 YFSETQ, per germline. V lost 4 bases, J lost 8 bases, and 24 bases lay in between. The CDR3 is made up of 16 amino acids. CDR3 in DNA: TGCGCCAGCAGCCCGAGGGGGGATGGGGCGAGTCGAGGCTACACCTTC. Translating it yields CASSPRGDGASRGYTF.

This clonotype was counted only a few times. V and J are TRBV12-3 or TRBV12-4 and TRBJ2-5, with TRBD1 as a possible D gene (6 bases). This CDR3 region has 13 residues. The V end lost 7 bases, the J end lost 4 bases, and 13 bases lay between the germline ends. The CDR3 region has the DNA TGTGCCAGCACCAGGGGCCCCGGAGAGACCCAGTACTTC. It specifies CASTRGPGETQYF.

The V call is TRBV3-1, the J call TRBJ2-1; TRBD2 matches 8 bases. The germline gives CDR1 LGHDT, CDR2 YNNKEL (reference sequence). The CDR3 extends over 14 amino acids. Trimming removed 8 bases from V and 7 bases from J; junction bases left unmatched: 10. The CDR3 nucleotides are TGTGCCAGCGGGGGTCGGGGGGGCCTGAATGAGCAGTTCTTC. Its translation: CASGGRGGLNEQFF.

This clonotype has only a few counts. The gene calls are TRBV20-1 and TRBJ2-5, with TRBD2 matching over 9 bases. Germline V CDR1 and CDR2: DFQATT, SNEGSKA (reference sequence). The V gene end was trimmed by 1 base and the J gene end by 0 bases; junction bases not matched to a gene: 3. The CDR3 runs to 15 residues. This CDR3 is CSARVAGANQETQYF. CDR3 bases: TGCAGTGCTAGAGTAGCGGGGGCGAACCAAGAGACCCAGTACTTC.

Only a few counts were recorded for this clonotype. V gene TRBV6-1 combines with J gene TRBJ2-1, with 10 bases identical to TRBD1. Germline V CDR1 and CDR2: MNHNS, SASEGT. The CDR3 covers 17 residues. Losses at the gene ends were 8 bases for V and 0 bases for J; bases not matched to a gene: 10. CDR3 bases: TGTGCCAGCGGTAGACAGGGGGCAACTTCCTCCTACAATGAGCAGTTCTTC. Translating it yields CASGRQGATSSYNEQFF.

A few counts support this clonotype. The chain combines TRBV6-5 with TRBJ1-2; D gene uncertain. This CDR3 has 15 residues. V was cut by 0 bases and J by 3 bases, with 11 bases left in between. The germline V gene has CDR1 MNHEY and CDR2 SVGAGI. As DNA, the CDR3 is TGTGCCAGCAGTTACTCGGGCGCTCTCTACTATGGCTACACCTTC. It encodes CASSYSGALYYGYTF.

The chain combines TRBV5-1 with TRBJ2-6; no reliable D call. With 5 bases removed from V and 0 bases from J, the gap between germline ends came to 15 bases. This CDR3 has 17 amino acids. CDR1 is SGHRS, CDR2 YFSETQ, per germline. CDR3 DNA: TGCGCCAGCAGGCCCGGGCCCTCGAACTCTGGGGCCAACGTCCTGACTTTC. Its protein is CASRPGPSNSGANVLTF.

This clonotype was detected a few times. CDR3 sequence reads: CSVASGERKTQYF. The DNA of the CDR3 is TGCAGCGTCGCCTCGGGGGAGCGGAAGACCCAGTACTTC. The V gene is TRBV29-1, the J gene TRBJ2-5, with D maybe TRBD2 (6 bases). V was pared by 6 bases and J by 6 bases, with 17 bases between. The length of the CDR3 is 13 residues. Germline CDR1 SQVTM, CDR2 ANQGSEA.

This chain uses TRBV5-1 with TRBJ2-7; 8 nucleotides align to TRBD1. Germline values: CDR1 SGHRS, CDR2 YFSETQ. After removal of 1 base from V and 3 bases from J, the junction contained 6 bases not matched to a gene. This CDR3 spans 15 amino acids. The DNA of the CDR3 is TGCGCCAGCAGCTTGACGCCAGGGGGCCTCTACGAGCAGTACTTC. Translation gives CASSLTPGGLYEQYF.

The gene calls are TRBV3-1 and TRBJ2-1; D unclear. The CDR3 is 17 amino acids. Per germline, CDR1 LGHDT and CDR2 YNNKEL (reference sequence). Deletions cut 2 bases from V and 2 bases from J, with 16 bases between. CDR3 loop: CASSQNPPVLPYNEQFF. The CDR3 nucleotides are TGTGCCAGCAGCCAAAACCCCCCAGTGCTACCCTACAATGAGCAGTTCTTC.

This chain connects TRBV13 to TRBJ1-2; possibly TRBD1 for D (6 bases). The germline V gene encodes CDR1 PRHDT and CDR2 FYEKMQ (reference sequence). The CDR3 has 11 amino acids. V lost 10 bases, J lost 5 bases, and 11 bases lay in between. The CDR3 loop reads CATGQSYGYTF. The CDR3 coding sequence is TGTGCCACAGGACAGTCTTATGGCTACACCTTC.

A few counts support this clonotype. This chain links TRBV9 with TRBJ2-5; maybe TRBD1 (5 bases). With the DNA end fitting TRBJ2-7 better, the J assignment may be wrong. The CDR3 runs to 14 residues. Per germline, CDR1 SGDLS and CDR2 YYNGEE. This CDR3 is CASSPRLDSYEQYF. The CDR3 nucleotides are TGTGCCAGCAGCCCCCGCCTAGACAGTTACGAGCAGTACTTC.